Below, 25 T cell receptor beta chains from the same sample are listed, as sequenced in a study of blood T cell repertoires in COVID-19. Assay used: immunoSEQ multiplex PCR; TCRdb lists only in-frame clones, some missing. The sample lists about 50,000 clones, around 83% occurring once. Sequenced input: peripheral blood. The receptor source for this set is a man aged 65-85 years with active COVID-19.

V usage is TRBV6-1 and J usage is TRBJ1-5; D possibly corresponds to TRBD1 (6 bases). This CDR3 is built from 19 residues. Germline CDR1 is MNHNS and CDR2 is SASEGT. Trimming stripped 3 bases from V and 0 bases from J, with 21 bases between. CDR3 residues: CASSERGRVRGYSNQPQHF. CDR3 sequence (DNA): TGTGCCAGCAGTGAGAGGGGCAGGGTCAGGGGCTATAGCAATCAGCCCCAGCATTTT.

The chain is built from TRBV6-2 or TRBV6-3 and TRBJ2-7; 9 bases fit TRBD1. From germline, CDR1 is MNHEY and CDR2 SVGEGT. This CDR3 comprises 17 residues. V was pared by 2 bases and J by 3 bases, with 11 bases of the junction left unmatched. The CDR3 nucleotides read TGTGCCAGCAGTTACGGTGGGACAGGGAAAGTTCTCTACGAGCAGTACTTC. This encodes CASSYGGTGKVLYEQYF.

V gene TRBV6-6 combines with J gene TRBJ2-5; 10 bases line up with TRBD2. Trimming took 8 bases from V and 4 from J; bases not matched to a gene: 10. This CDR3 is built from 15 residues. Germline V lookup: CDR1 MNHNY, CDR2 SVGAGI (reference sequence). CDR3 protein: CASAIGLAVGETQYF. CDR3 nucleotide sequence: TGTGCCAGCGCGATTGGACTAGCGGTGGGAGAGACCCAGTACTTC.

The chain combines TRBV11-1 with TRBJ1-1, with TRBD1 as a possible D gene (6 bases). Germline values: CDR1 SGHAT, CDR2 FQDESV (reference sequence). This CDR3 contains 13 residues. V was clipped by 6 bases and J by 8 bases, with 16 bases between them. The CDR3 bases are TGTGCCAGCAGTTCTCTCGCGACAGGAGAAGCTTTCTTT. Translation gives CASSSLATGEAFF.

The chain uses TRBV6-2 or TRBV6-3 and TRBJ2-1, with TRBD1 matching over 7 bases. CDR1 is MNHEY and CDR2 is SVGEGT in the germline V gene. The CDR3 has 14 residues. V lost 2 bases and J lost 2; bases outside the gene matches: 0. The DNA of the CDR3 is TGTGCCAGCAGTTACGGACAGGCCTACAATGAGCAGTTCTTC. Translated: CASSYGQAYNEQFF.

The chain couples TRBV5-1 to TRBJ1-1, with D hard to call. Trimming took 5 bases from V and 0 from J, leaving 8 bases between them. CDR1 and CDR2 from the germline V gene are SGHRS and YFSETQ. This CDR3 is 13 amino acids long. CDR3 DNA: TGCGCCAGCAGGGTGCAGTTGAACACTGAAGCTTTCTTT. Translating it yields CASRVQLNTEAFF.

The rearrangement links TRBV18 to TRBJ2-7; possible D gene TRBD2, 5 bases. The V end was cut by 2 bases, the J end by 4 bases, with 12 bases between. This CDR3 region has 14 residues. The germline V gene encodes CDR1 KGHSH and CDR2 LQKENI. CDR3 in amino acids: CASSPTGNTYEQYF. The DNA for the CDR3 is TGTGCCAGCTCACCAACGGGGAACACATACGAGCAGTACTTC.

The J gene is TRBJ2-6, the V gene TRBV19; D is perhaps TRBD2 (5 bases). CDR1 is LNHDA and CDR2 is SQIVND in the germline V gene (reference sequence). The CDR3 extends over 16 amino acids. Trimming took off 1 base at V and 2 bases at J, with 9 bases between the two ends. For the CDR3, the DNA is TGTGCCAGTAGTATAGTAGGAGGAGCTGGGGCCAACGTCCTGACTTTC. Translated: CASSIVGGAGANVLTF.

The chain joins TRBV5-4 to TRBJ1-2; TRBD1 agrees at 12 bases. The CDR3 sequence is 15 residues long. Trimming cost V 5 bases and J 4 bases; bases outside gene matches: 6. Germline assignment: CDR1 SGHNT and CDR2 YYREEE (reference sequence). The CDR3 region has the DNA TGTGCCAGCAGTTTTCCGGGACAGGGGGCCTATGGCTACACCTTC. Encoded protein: CASSFPGQGAYGYTF.

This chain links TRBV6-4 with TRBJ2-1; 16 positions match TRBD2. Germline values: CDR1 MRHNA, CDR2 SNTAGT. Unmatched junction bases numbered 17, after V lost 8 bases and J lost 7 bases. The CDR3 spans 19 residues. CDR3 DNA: TGTGCCAGCGGGCCGGGACTAGCGGGGGGGCAGGGGACCAGGAATGAGCAGTTCTTC. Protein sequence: CASGPGLAGGQGTRNEQFF.

The CDR3 reads CAWRPRDRVNQPQHF. CDR3 DNA sequence: TGTGCCTGGAGACCACGGGACAGGGTGAATCAGCCCCAGCATTTT. V and J are TRBV30 and TRBJ1-5, with TRBD1 matching over 9 bases. The CDR3 has 15 residues. The germline V gene has CDR1 GTSNPN and CDR2 SVGIG (reference sequence). V was pared by 3 bases and J by 4 bases, with 7 bases of the junction left unmatched.

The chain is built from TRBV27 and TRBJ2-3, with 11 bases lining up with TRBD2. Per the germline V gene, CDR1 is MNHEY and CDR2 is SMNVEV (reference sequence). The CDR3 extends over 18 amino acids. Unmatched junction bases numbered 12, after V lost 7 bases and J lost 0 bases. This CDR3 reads CASNSKETSGDSTDTQYF. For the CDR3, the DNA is TGTGCCAGCAACTCAAAGGAGACTAGCGGGGACAGCACAGATACGCAGTATTTT.

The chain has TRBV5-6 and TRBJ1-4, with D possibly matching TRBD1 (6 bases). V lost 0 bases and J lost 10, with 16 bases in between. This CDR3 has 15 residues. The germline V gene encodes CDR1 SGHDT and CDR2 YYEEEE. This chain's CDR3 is CASSLAGRGSGKLFF. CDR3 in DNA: TGTGCCAGCAGCTTGGCAGGGAGGGGGTCCGGAAAACTGTTTTTT.

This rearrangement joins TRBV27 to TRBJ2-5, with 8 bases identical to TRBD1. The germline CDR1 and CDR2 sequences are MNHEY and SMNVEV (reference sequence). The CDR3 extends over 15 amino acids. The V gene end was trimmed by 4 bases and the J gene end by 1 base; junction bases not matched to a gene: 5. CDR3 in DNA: TGTGCCAGCAGTTCTGGCAGGGGGCGCCAAGAGACCCAGTACTTC. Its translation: CASSSGRGRQETQYF.

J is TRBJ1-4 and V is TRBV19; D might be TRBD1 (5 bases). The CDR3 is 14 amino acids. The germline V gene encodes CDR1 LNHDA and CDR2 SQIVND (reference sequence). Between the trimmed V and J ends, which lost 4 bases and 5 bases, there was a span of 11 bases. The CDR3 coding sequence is TGTGCCAGTAGTAGCCCGGGACTCAATGAAAAACTGTTTTTT. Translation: CASSSPGLNEKLFF.

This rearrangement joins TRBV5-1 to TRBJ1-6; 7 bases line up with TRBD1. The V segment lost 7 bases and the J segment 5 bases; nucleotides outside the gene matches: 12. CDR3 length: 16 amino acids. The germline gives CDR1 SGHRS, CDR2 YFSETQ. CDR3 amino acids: CASASLGTEDNSPLHF. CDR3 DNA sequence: TGCGCCAGCGCTAGCCTCGGGACAGAGGATAATTCACCCCTCCACTTT.

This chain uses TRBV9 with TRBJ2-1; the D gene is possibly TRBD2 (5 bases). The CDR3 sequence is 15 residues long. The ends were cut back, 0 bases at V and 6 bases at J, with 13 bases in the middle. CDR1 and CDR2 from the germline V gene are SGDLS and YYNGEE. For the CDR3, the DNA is TGTGCCAGCAGCGTAGGTGGCGGGCTCTTCAATGAGCAGTTCTTC. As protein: CASSVGGGLFNEQFF.

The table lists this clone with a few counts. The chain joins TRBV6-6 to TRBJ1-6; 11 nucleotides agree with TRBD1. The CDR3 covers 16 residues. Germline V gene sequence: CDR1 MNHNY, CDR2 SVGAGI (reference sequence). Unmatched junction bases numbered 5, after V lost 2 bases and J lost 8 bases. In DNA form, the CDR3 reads TGTGCCAGCAGTTACGGGACAGGGGGGTCTGATTCACCCCTCCACTTT. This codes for CASSYGTGGSDSPLHF.

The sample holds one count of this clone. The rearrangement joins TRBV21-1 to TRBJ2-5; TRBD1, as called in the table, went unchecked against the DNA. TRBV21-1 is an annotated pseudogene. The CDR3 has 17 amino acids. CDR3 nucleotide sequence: TGTGCCAGCAGCAATGGGGCTCACGGCCCCATCCAAGAGACCCAGTACTTC. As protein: CASSNGAHGPIQETQYF.

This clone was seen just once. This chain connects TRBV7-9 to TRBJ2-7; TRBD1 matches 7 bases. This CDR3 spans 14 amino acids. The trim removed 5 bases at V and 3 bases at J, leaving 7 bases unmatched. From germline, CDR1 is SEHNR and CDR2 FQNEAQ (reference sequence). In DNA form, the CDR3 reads TGTGCCAGCAGCCTACAGGGGAGTGACTACGAGCAGTACTTC. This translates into CASSLQGSDYEQYF.

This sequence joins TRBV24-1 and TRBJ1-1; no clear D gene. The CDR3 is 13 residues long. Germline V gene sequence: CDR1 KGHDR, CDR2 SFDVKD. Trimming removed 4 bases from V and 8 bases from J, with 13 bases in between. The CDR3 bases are TGTGCCACCAGTGACCCAGGACGGGGAGAAGCTTTCTTT. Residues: CATSDPGRGEAFF.

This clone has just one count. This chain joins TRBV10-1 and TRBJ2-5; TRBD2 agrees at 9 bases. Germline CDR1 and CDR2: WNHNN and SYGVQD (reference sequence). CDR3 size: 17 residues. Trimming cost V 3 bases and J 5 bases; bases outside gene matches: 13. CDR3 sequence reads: CASSDPFSGGRVETQYF. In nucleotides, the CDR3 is TGCGCCAGCAGTGACCCTTTCAGCGGGGGGCGGGTGGAGACCCAGTACTTC.

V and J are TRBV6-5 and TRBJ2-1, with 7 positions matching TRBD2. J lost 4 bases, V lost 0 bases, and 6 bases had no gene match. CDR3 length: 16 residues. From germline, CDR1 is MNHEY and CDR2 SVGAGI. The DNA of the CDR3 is TGTGCCAGCAGTTACTCGATGGTCGGGGGGTACAATGAGCAGTTCTTC. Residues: CASSYSMVGGYNEQFF.

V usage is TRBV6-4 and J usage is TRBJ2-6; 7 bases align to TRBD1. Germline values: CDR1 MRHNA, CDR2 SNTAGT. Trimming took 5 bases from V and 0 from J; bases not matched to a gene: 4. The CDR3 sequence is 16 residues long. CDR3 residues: CASSPGQLSGANVLTF. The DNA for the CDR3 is TGTGCCAGCAGTCCGGGACAGCTCTCTGGGGCCAACGTCCTGACTTTC.

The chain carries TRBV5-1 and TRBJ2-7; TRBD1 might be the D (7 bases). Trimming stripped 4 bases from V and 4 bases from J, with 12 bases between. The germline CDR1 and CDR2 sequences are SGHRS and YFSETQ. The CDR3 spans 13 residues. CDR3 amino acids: CASSQGGYYEQYF. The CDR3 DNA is TGCGCCAGCAGCCAGGGGGGCTATTACGAGCAGTACTTC.